This TCR beta chain was found in a study of technical replicates of blood from a few donors. Germline assignment: CDR1 MNHEY and CDR2 SMNVEV (reference sequence). V lost 6 bases and J lost 0; bases outside the gene matches: 16. The CDR3 spans 19 residues. Sequencing used immunoSEQ multiplex PCR; TCRdb keeps in-frame clones, though not all of them. The sample lists approximately 82,000 clones, under 95% occurring once. The sample taken for sequencing was T cells isolated from PBMCs. The TCR originated in a human donor in good health. The chain joins TRBV27 to TRBJ1-5; 8 nucleotides match TRBD1. The CDR3 here is CASSASGQAWSYSNQPQHF. The CDR3 coding sequence is TGTGCCAGCAGCGCCTCGGGACAGGCATGGAGTTATAGCAATCAGCCCCAGCATTTT.